The source of this TCR beta chain is a study of CD8+CD57+ T cells in acquired aplastic anemia. To note about this clonotype: This CDR3 fails to terminate in the conserved phenylalanine or tryptophan, so it likely reflects a read error.

V was clipped by 4 bases and J by 2 bases; unmatched bases: 11. This CDR3 has 17 amino acids. Profiling of TCR beta VDJ combinations and CDR3 sequences used genomic DNA as template. TCRdb reprocessed the reads with MiXCR, giving one entry per CDR3 protein. Of 100,000 to 150,000 distinct CDR3 sequences in the sample, about 48% are singletons; the top ten hold 2% to 3%. The sequence was collected from a human donor in good health, serving as a control. The chain combines TRBV12-3 or TRBV12-4 with TRBJ1-5; 7 bases match TRBD1. Sequencing used sorted CD4+, CD8+, or CD8+CD57+ T cells (not recorded which) from PBMCs. The CDR3 is CASSWTGLGGGNQPQHS. CDR3 nucleotide sequence: TGTGCCAGCAGTTGGACAGGCCTAGGTGGGGGCAATCAGCCCCAGCATTCT.